Sequencing of this T cell receptor (beta chain) was carried out in a study of PD-1 blockade in classical Hodgkin lymphoma (TCRdb year 2020). At the level of the whole study: Nivolumab dosing was 3 mg/kg intravenously every 2 weeks, continuing until either disease progression or unacceptable toxicity. The study used TCR beta sequencing and CyTOF to define a peripheral blood immune signature of response to PD-1 blockade in classical Hodgkin lymphoma.

V drops 0 bases and J drops 2 bases, leaving 11 bases in between. The germline V gene supplies CDR1 SGHVS and CDR2 FQNEAQ. The CDR3, from cysteine to phenylalanine, totals 15 residues. The retained sequence is limited to the CDR3, 45 bases, with the frame set at the first base. What the work shows at the level of the full study, not this receptor alone: Baseline diversity similar to that of newly diagnosed patients was observed in trial patients achieving complete response, whereas significantly lower diversity was observed in partial responders and progressors. The study covered only a single clinical trial cohort, and the causes of the repertoire differences, possibly disease activity or prior therapy, were still not defined. A significant rise by C4D1 was seen in CD4+ but not CD8+ TCR diversity (p=0.0027 vs p=0.16), with the rise being most apparent in complete responders (p=0.02). Diversity was lower in patients who began nivolumab less than 1 year after ASCT, so these patients were left out of later analyses to avoid confounding by immune reconstitution. Baseline TCR diversity was reported to be lower in newly diagnosed patients than in healthy donors and to be lower still in relapsed/refractory patients.

Genomic DNA was extracted with the Qiagen DNeasy kit from unsorted PBMCs and from negatively selected CD4+ and CD8+ fractions. Amplification of TCR beta CDR3 regions was done by immunoSEQ multiplex PCR with primers that anneal to V and J segments. A synthetic immune receptor repertoire was used to minimize amplification bias, and remaining bias was computationally removed after sequencing. The study's processing was this. Repertoire diversity was quantified as the Shannon entropy index using custom Python scripts. Unsorted, CD4+ and CD8+ repertoires were examined separately, except in combined analyses, for which CD4+ and CD8+ sequences were merged in silico. Clonal expansion was defined as a frequency increase of at least 2-fold after treatment compared with C1D1, and clones undetected at baseline were assigned a pseudocount of 0.5. Clones with 0 or 1 copy at C1D1 were defined as singleton clones, while clones with 2 or more copies were defined as non-singleton clones. Clones expanded in unsorted samples were labelled as CD4+, CD8+ or unknown by matching protein sequences in sorted samples from the same patient. Wilcoxon tests on paired samples were used to test diversity changes from C1D1 to C4D1. Imported from immuneACCESS, the table was reduced by TCRdb to in-frame sequences with V and J called. These copies leave out some clones; in studies compared against another copy, an unresolved V gene accounts for under half, and the cause of the remainder is not known. V and J calls and clone size follow that table, whereas D and trimming were derived from the DNA. The sample data list under 9,500 clones, and around nine tenths of these were observed just once. Of the sample, roughly 24% falls within the top ten clones.

Regarding this clone: Its target antigen remains unknown. Base qualities are missing; no much larger clone stands one base away.

The time point label of this sample denotes: cycle 4 day 1 (C4D1), after less than seven weeks of nivolumab. Relapse after autologous stem cell transplantation had occurred in all trial patients, and cohorts A, B and C were distinguished by prior brentuximab vedotin exposure. The trial cohort included 50 to 70 patients with relapsed/refractory classical Hodgkin lymphoma, and each patient had a best overall response of complete response, partial response or progressive disease. Trial patients were treated with single-agent nivolumab in the multi-cohort phase II CheckMate 205 trial. An independent review committee assessed best overall response by applying the 2007 International Working Group response criteria. Trial PBMCs were collected immediately before nivolumab initiation (C1D1) and during therapy at cycle 2 day 1 and cycle 4 day 1. Peripheral blood was collected in 8 mL Vacutainer Cell Preparation Tubes, from which PBMCs were isolated by centrifugation and then cryopreserved.

The material was peripheral blood mononuclear cells (PBMCs), obtained before the fourth cycle of nivolumab. Here the chain combines TRBV7-8 and TRBJ2-7; the D region may be TRBD1 or TRBD2, each matching 5 bases equally. This receptor was taken from a human donor with classical Hodgkin lymphoma. The CDR3: CASSLARDRPYEQYF. The DNA sequence reads TGTGCCAGCAGCTTAGCCCGGGACCGCCCCTACGAGCAGTACTTC.